A selection of T cell receptor beta chains follows, all from one sample in a study of cytomegalovirus exposure and HLA in healthy donors. Profiling relied on immunoSEQ multiplex PCR, and the TCRdb table lists in-frame clones only, not all of them. The sample lists 100,000 to 150,000 clones, more than 65% occurring once. Source material: PBMCs. All receptors come from an older woman in good health and CMV-seropositive. The CDR3 runs from the conserved cysteine through the conserved F or W. Fields, in order: clone size, D gene, J gene, V gene, CDR3 protein, CDR3 DNA. The D gene is left open where the match is weak. Rows may omit the clone size; those that give it use once, few, many or a size class.

size: .; D: TRBD2; J: TRBJ2-1; V: TRBV4-2; CDR3: CASSQEAGLAGALGEFF; DNA: TGTGCCAGCAGCCAAGAGGCGGGACTAGCGGGGGCGCTTGGGGAGTTCTTC
size: .; D: .; J: TRBJ1-5; V: TRBV18; CDR3: CASSQQGGNQPQHF; DNA: TGTGCCAGCTCACAGCAAGGAGGCAATCAGCCCCAGCATTTT
size: .; D: .; J: TRBJ1-2; V: TRBV6-1; CDR3: CASSEEEVPPYGYTF; DNA: TGTGCCAGCAGTGAAGAAGAGGTCCCTCCCTATGGCTACACCTTC
size: once; D: .; J: TRBJ1-1; V: TRBV21-1; CDR3: CASSKDTGHTNTEAFF; DNA: TGTGCCAGCAGCAAAGATACAGGGCACACGAACACTGAAGCTTTCTTT
size: .; D: .; J: TRBJ1-4; V: TRBV14; CDR3: CASSPPGRVGLFF; DNA: TGTGCCAGCAGCCCACCGGGCAGGGTAGGACTGTTTTTT
size: few; D: .; J: TRBJ2-7; V: TRBV11-3; CDR3: CASSSSAVPYEQYF; DNA: TGTGCCAGCTCATCTAGCGCAGTACCCTACGAGCAGTACTTC
size: .; D: TRBD1; J: TRBJ2-7; V: TRBV6-1; CDR3: CASSASGGPYSYEQYF; DNA: TGTGCCAGCAGTGCCTCAGGGGGCCCCTACTCCTACGAGCAGTACTTC
size: .; D: .; J: TRBJ2-2; V: TRBV21-1; CDR3: CASSKEPLAGGRGTGELFF; DNA: TGTGCCAGCAGCAAAGAGCCGCTAGCGGGGGGGCGGGGCACCGGGGAGCTGTTTTTT
size: .; D: .; J: TRBJ1-5; V: TRBV5-6; CDR3: CASSHKNRPQHF; DNA: TGTGCCAGCAGCCATAAGAATAGGCCCCAGCATTTT
size: .; D: .; J: TRBJ1-2; V: TRBV11-2; CDR3: CASSLGGPAYGYTF; DNA: TGTGCCAGCAGCTTAGGTGGGCCAGCCTATGGCTACACCTTC
size: .; D: TRBD1; J: TRBJ2-7; V: TRBV5-1; CDR3: CASSAPTGTGDDEQYF; DNA: TGCGCCAGCAGCGCCCCTACCGGGACAGGGGACGACGAGCAGTACTTC
size: few; D: .; J: TRBJ1-1; V: TRBV5-1; CDR3: CASSFTMNTEAFF; DNA: TGCGCCAGCAGCTTCACTATGAACACTGAAGCTTTCTTT
size: .; D: .; J: TRBJ2-5; V: TRBV10-3; CDR3: CAISARETQYF; DNA: TGTGCCATCAGTGCCCGTGAGACCCAGTACTTC
size: .; D: .; J: TRBJ2-3; V: TRBV18; CDR3: CASSPESDTQYF; DNA: TGTGCCAGCTCACCGGAGTCAGATACGCAGTATTTT
size: few; D: TRBD1; J: TRBJ1-2; V: TRBV6-5; CDR3: CASSYVTGGYGYTF; DNA: TGTGCCAGCAGTTACGTAACAGGGGGTTATGGCTACACCTTC
size: .; D: .; J: TRBJ1-1; V: TRBV14; CDR3: CASSQDTGREAFF; DNA: TGTGCCAGCAGCCAAGACACAGGGCGCGAAGCTTTCTTT
size: .; D: .; J: TRBJ1-6; V: TRBV2; CDR3: CASQSANSPLHF; DNA: TGTGCCAGTCAATCAGCGAATTCACCCCTCCACTTT
size: .; D: TRBD1; J: TRBJ1-1; V: TRBV10-1; CDR3: CASSEFARGLPRNTEAFF; DNA: TGCGCCAGCAGTGAGTTCGCAAGGGGGCTGCCTCGGAACACTGAAGCTTTCTTT
size: few; D: TRBD1; J: TRBJ2-5; V: TRBV5-1; CDR3: CASTPTGGLETQYF; DNA: TGCGCCAGCACCCCGACAGGGGGCTTGGAGACCCAGTACTTC
size: few; D: .; J: TRBJ1-2; V: TRBV5-1; CDR3: CASSFQEVNYGYTF; DNA: TGCGCCAGCAGCTTCCAGGAGGTAAACTATGGCTACACCTTC
size: .; D: .; J: TRBJ1-1; V: TRBV19; CDR3: CASSMVGGEAFF; DNA: TGTGCCAGTAGTATGGTCGGGGGAGAAGCTTTCTTT
size: few; D: TRBD1; J: TRBJ1-2; V: TRBV2; CDR3: CASSALQGDYGYTF; DNA: TGTGCCAGCAGTGCCCTACAGGGGGACTATGGCTACACCTTC
size: .; D: .; J: TRBJ1-6; V: TRBV25-1; CDR3: CASSGARGAGNLNSPLHF; DNA: TGTGCCAGCAGTGGAGCCAGGGGTGCGGGTAACCTTAATTCACCCCTCCACTTT
size: few; D: TRBD1; J: TRBJ1-4; V: TRBV5-6; CDR3: CASSSPGTGRKEKLFF; DNA: TGTGCCAGCAGCTCCCCAGGGACAGGGAGGAAGGAAAAACTGTTTTTT
size: .; D: .; J: TRBJ1-5; V: TRBV7-3; CDR3: CASSLFTGQPQHF; DNA: TGTGCCAGCAGCTTATTTACAGGTCAGCCCCAGCATTTT
size: .; D: .; J: TRBJ2-5; V: TRBV6-6; CDR3: CASTWGLQETQYF; DNA: TGTGCCAGCACCTGGGGGCTCCAAGAGACCCAGTACTTC
size: .; D: .; J: TRBJ1-1; V: TRBV19; CDR3: CASSISWDTEAFF; DNA: TGTGCCAGTAGTATTAGCTGGGACACTGAAGCTTTCTTT
size: few; D: TRBD2; J: TRBJ2-3; V: TRBV6-5; CDR3: CATGLAGDTDTQYF; DNA: TGTGCCACCGGACTAGCGGGAGACACAGATACGCAGTATTTT
size: .; D: .; J: TRBJ2-7; V: TRBV29-1; CDR3: CSGLRGSEQYF; DNA: TGCAGCGGCCTTAGGGGGTCCGAGCAGTACTTC
size: .; D: .; J: TRBJ1-1; V: TRBV6-5; CDR3: CASSQDSAAFF; DNA: TGTGCCAGCAGCCAGGACTCGGCGGCTTTCTTT
size: .; D: .; J: TRBJ2-3; V: TRBV29-1; CDR3: CSVEDRSGARADTQYF; DNA: TGCAGCGTTGAAGATAGGTCTGGGGCCCGGGCAGATACGCAGTATTTT
size: medium-sized; D: TRBD1; J: TRBJ2-7; V: TRBV11-2; CDR3: CASSFGTGGKWFSFEQYF; DNA: TGTGCCAGCAGCTTCGGGACAGGGGGTAAATGGTTCTCGTTCGAGCAGTACTTC
size: .; D: TRBD1; J: TRBJ1-2; V: TRBV4-1; CDR3: CASSQATGTGGGGYTF; DNA: TGCGCCAGCAGCCAAGCGACCGGGACAGGGGGAGGGGGCTACACCTTC
size: .; D: .; J: TRBJ2-5; V: TRBV5-1; CDR3: CASSPGLFQETQYF; DNA: TGCGCCAGCAGCCCGGGACTTTTTCAAGAGACCCAGTACTTC
size: .; D: TRBD1; J: TRBJ1-1; V: TRBV7-3; CDR3: CASSLNPGQVDMSTEAFF; DNA: TGTGCCAGCAGCTTAAATCCGGGACAGGTTGATATGTCCACTGAAGCTTTCTTT
size: .; D: .; J: TRBJ1-5; V: TRBV5-6; CDR3: CASSSTDRLHGGPQHF; DNA: TGTGCCAGCAGCTCGACCGACAGGCTCCACGGAGGTCCCCAGCATTTT
size: .; D: .; J: TRBJ2-5; V: TRBV19; CDR3: CASSRTVQETQYF; DNA: TGTGCCAGTAGTCGGACTGTACAAGAGACCCAGTACTTC
size: .; D: TRBD1; J: TRBJ2-5; V: TRBV12-5; CDR3: CASGLGQGARETQYF; DNA: TGTGCTAGTGGTTTGGGACAGGGGGCCCGAGAGACCCAGTACTTC
size: .; D: .; J: TRBJ1-1; V: TRBV10-3; CDR3: CAISGISSPPTEAFF; DNA: TGTGCCATCAGTGGAATTAGCAGTCCACCCACTGAAGCTTTCTTT
size: .; D: .; J: TRBJ1-4; V: TRBV14; CDR3: CASSQDRLPGEKLFF; DNA: TGTGCCAGCAGCCAAGATAGACTCCCCGGGGAAAAACTGTTTTTT
size: .; D: TRBD1; J: TRBJ2-7; V: TRBV19; CDR3: CASTFGTGTHEQYF; DNA: TGTGCCAGTACTTTTGGGACAGGGACCCACGAGCAGTACTTC
size: .; D: .; J: TRBJ2-3; V: TRBV7-3; CDR3: CASSSPWGEGDTQYF; DNA: TGTGCCAGCAGTTCCCCCTGGGGAGAAGGGGATACGCAGTATTTT
size: .; D: TRBD1; J: TRBJ1-1; V: TRBV6-5; CDR3: CASSDRGRTEAFF; DNA: TGTGCCAGCAGCGACAGGGGGCGGACTGAAGCTTTCTTT
size: .; D: TRBD2; J: TRBJ2-5; V: TRBV5-1; CDR3: CASSSAGTSGGQTQYF; DNA: TGCGCCAGCAGCTCCGCCGGGACTAGCGGGGGACAGACCCAGTACTTC
size: .; D: .; J: TRBJ1-3; V: TRBV18; CDR3: CASSSGLLSSGNTIYF; DNA: TGTGCCAGCTCATCGGGACTCTTGAGCTCTGGAAACACCATATATTTT
size: few; D: .; J: TRBJ2-1; V: TRBV10-1; CDR3: CASSEGNPLGGQFF; DNA: TGCGCCAGCAGTGAGGGGAACCCGCTGGGGGGGCAGTTCTTC
size: .; D: .; J: TRBJ2-7; V: TRBV29-1; CDR3: CSVGARGPPYEQYF; DNA: TGCAGCGTTGGAGCTAGGGGCCCTCCCTACGAGCAGTACTTC
size: .; D: .; J: TRBJ1-1; V: TRBV5-1; CDR3: CASSAWDTEAFF; DNA: TGCGCCAGCAGCGCGTGGGACACCGAAGCTTTCTTT
size: .; D: .; J: TRBJ2-5; V: TRBV6-5; CDR3: CASSYDGGQGQETQYF; DNA: TGTGCCAGCAGTTACGATGGAGGGCAAGGGCAAGAGACCCAGTACTTC
size: .; D: .; J: TRBJ1-1; V: TRBV4-2; CDR3: CASSQDRAGEAFF; DNA: TGTGCCAGCAGCCAAGATCGCGCAGGGGAAGCTTTCTTT
size: .; D: .; J: TRBJ1-1; V: TRBV6-5; CDR3: CASSYPGGGTEAFF; DNA: TGTGCCAGCAGTTACCCTGGGGGGGGCACTGAAGCTTTCTTT
size: .; D: TRBD2; J: TRBJ2-7; V: TRBV9; CDR3: CASSVGKRGDEQYF; DNA: TGTGCCAGCAGCGTAGGGAAGCGGGGCGACGAGCAGTACTTC
size: few; D: TRBD1; J: TRBJ1-5; V: TRBV6-5; CDR3: CASSSRDRANQPQHF; DNA: TGTGCCAGCAGCTCCCGGGACAGGGCCAATCAGCCCCAGCATTTT
size: .; D: TRBD2; J: TRBJ2-7; V: TRBV27; CDR3: CASSLGGGGEQYF; DNA: TGTGCCAGCAGTTTAGGCGGGGGGGGCGAGCAGTACTTC
size: .; D: TRBD1; J: TRBJ1-1; V: TRBV20-1; CDR3: CSEDRDTEAFF; DNA: TGCAGCGAGGACAGGGACACTGAAGCTTTCTTT
size: .; D: .; J: TRBJ2-1; V: TRBV5-1; CDR3: CASSLNSRGEQFF; DNA: TGCGCCAGCAGCTTGAATTCGCGGGGTGAGCAGTTCTTC
size: .; D: .; J: TRBJ1-1; V: TRBV2; CDR3: CARRQHTEAFF; DNA: TGTGCTCGCAGGCAACACACTGAAGCTTTCTTT
size: .; D: .; J: TRBJ1-6; V: TRBV12-5; CDR3: CASGLQGKRVNSPLHF; DNA: TGTGCTAGTGGTTTACAGGGAAAGAGGGTCAATTCACCCCTCCACTTT
size: few; D: .; J: TRBJ1-2; V: TRBV7-3; CDR3: CASSESPGSPNYGYTF; DNA: TGTGCCAGCAGCGAGAGCCCAGGGTCTCCTAACTATGGCTACACCTTC
size: .; D: .; J: TRBJ1-1; V: TRBV4-1; CDR3: CASSQENQGGYTEAFF; DNA: TGCGCCAGCAGCCAAGAGAATCAAGGAGGATACACTGAAGCTTTCTTT